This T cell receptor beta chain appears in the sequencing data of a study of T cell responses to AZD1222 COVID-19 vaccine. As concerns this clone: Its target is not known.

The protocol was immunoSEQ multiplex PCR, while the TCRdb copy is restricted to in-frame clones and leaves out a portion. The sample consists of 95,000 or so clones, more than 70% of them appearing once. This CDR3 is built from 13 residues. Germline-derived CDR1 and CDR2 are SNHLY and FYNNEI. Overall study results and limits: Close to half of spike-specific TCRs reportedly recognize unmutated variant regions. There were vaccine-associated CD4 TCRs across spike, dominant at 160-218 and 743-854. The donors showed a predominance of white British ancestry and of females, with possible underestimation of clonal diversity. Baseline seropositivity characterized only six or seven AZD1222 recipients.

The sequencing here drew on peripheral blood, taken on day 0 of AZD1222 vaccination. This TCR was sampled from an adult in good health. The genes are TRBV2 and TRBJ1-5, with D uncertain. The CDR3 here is CAVKADGNQPQHF. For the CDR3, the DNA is TGTGCAGTGAAGGCAGACGGCAATCAGCCCCAGCATTTT.